These T cell receptor beta chains were read from a single sample in a study of shared clonotypes between healthy human individuals. Assay used: immunoSEQ multiplex PCR; TCRdb lists only in-frame clones, some missing. The sample shows about 2.4 million clones, roughly nine tenths of them seen only once. Specimen: naive CD4+ T cells sorted from blood. The receptors come from a man between 18 and 29 years old in good health. CDR3s include the opening cysteine and the closing phenylalanine or tryptophan. The D gene is left open where the match is weak. Not every row has a clone size; where given, it reads once, few, many or a size class.

CASSLGRAHLSYEQYF,TGTGCCAGCAGCTTAGGCAGGGCCCACCTCTCCTACGAGCAGTACTTC,.,TRBV7-2,.,TRBJ2-7
CATQRGTSTDTQYF,TGTGCCACCCAGCGGGGCACTAGCACAGATACGCAGTATTTT,TRBD2,TRBV4-2,.,TRBJ2-3
CASSLGYGRNTEAFF,TGTGCCAGCAGTTTGGGATATGGACGGAACACTGAAGCTTTCTTT,.,TRBV28,.,TRBJ1-1
CASSQSRTGDSPLHF,TGCGCCAGCAGCCAATCCCGGACAGGTGATTCACCCCTCCACTTT,TRBD1,TRBV4-3,.,TRBJ1-6
CASFKTGRLGYEQYF,TGTGCCAGCTTTAAGACAGGGCGGTTGGGGTACGAGCAGTACTTC,TRBD1,TRBV28,.,TRBJ2-7
CASSFGDSSTDTQYF,TGTGCCAGCAGCTTTGGTGATTCTAGCACAGATACGCAGTATTTT,.,TRBV11-3,.,TRBJ2-3
CSAERETQYF,TGCAGTGCTGAGAGGGAGACCCAGTACTTC,.,TRBV20-1,.,TRBJ2-5
CAISRKQETQYF,TGTGCCATCAGCCGTAAGCAAGAGACCCAGTACTTC,.,TRBV10-3,.,TRBJ2-5
CASSVARERTGELFF,TGTGCCAGCAGCGTAGCCAGGGAAAGGACCGGGGAGCTGTTTTTT,.,TRBV9,.,TRBJ2-2
CASRKLETTGRGTQYF,TGTGCCAGCAGGAAATTGGAAACCACTGGAAGGGGGACGCAGTATTTT,.,TRBV28,.,TRBJ2-3
CASSQGTGRDTGELFF,TGCGCCAGCAGCCAAGGTACAGGGCGGGACACCGGGGAGCTGTTTTTT,.,TRBV4-3,.,TRBJ2-2
CASSLEPEETQYF,TGTGCCAGCAGCTTAGAGCCAGAAGAGACCCAGTACTTC,.,TRBV7-2,.,TRBJ2-5
CASSIKGAQAGANVLTF,TGTGCCAGCAGCATAAAGGGGGCGCAGGCTGGGGCCAACGTCCTGACTTTC,TRBD1,TRBV7-2,.,TRBJ2-6
CASSPDRGGLSGNTIYF,TGTGCCAGCAGCCCCGACAGGGGGGGACTCTCTGGAAACACCATATATTTT,TRBD1,TRBV4-2,.,TRBJ1-3
CASSQGIFGTFWNGYTF,TGCGCCAGCAGCCAAGGGATTTTCGGGACATTCTGGAATGGCTACACCTTC,.,TRBV4-1,.,TRBJ1-2
CASSWVTGELFF,TGTGCCAGCAGCTGGGTAACCGGGGAGCTGTTTTTT,.,TRBV5-8,.,TRBJ2-2
CASSQFTAGAFF,TGTGCCAGCAGCCAATTCACCGCGGGGGCTTTCTTT,.,TRBV6-5,.,TRBJ1-1
CASSVWQGGTGELFF,TGTGCCAGCAGCGTATGGCAGGGAGGCACCGGGGAGCTGTTTTTT,.,TRBV9,.,TRBJ2-2
CASSEYGETQYF,TGTGCCAGCAGTGAATATGGAGAGACCCAGTACTTC,.,TRBV6-1,.,TRBJ2-5
CAWTTGTGAGETQYF,TGTGCCTGGACAACCGGGACAGGGGCAGGAGAGACCCAGTACTTC,TRBD1,TRBV30,.,TRBJ2-5
CASSPPAIINEQFF,TGTGCCAGCTCACCCCCGGCTATTATTAATGAGCAGTTCTTC,.,TRBV18,.,TRBJ2-1
CASSFRGQGNSPLHF,TGTGCCAGCAGCTTCAGGGGACAGGGGAATTCACCCCTCCACTTT,TRBD1,TRBV7-9,.,TRBJ1-6
CASSLEGGGNQPQHF,TGCGCCAGCAGCTTAGAAGGGGGCGGCAATCAGCCCCAGCATTTT,TRBD1,TRBV5-1,.,TRBJ1-5
CASSLWGTGELFF,TGTGCCAGCAGCTTATGGGGCACCGGGGAGCTGTTTTTT,.,TRBV11-2,.,TRBJ2-2
CASSETGGETQYF,TGTGCCAGCAGTGAAACGGGGGGAGAGACCCAGTACTTC,TRBD2,TRBV6-4,once,TRBJ2-5
CASSLDGPTEAFF,TGTGCCAGCAGCTTAGATGGGCCCACTGAAGCTTTCTTT,.,TRBV7-9,.,TRBJ1-1
CASSLQGDVTEAFF,TGTGCCAGCAGCTTACAGGGGGACGTCACTGAAGCTTTCTTT,TRBD1,TRBV7-8,.,TRBJ1-1
CASSRTGENIQYF,TGTGCCAGCAGTCGCACAGGGGAAAACATTCAGTACTTC,TRBD1,TRBV6-1,.,TRBJ2-4
CAWSSRGEYVETQYF,TGTGCCTGGAGCTCCCGGGGGGAGTATGTCGAGACCCAGTACTTC,TRBD2,TRBV30,.,TRBJ2-5
CASSLTGGATYEQYF,TGCGCCAGCAGCTTGACCGGAGGGGCTACTTACGAGCAGTACTTC,.,TRBV5-1,.,TRBJ2-7
CASSPRTSGAYEQYF,TGTGCCAGCAGCCCTCGGACTAGCGGGGCCTACGAGCAGTACTTC,TRBD2,TRBV28,.,TRBJ2-7
CASSVDRSETQYF,TGTGCCAGCAGCGTAGACAGGTCAGAGACCCAGTACTTC,.,TRBV9,.,TRBJ2-5
CSVEPRLQGYYGYTF,TGCAGCGTTGAGCCCCGCCTCCAGGGGTACTATGGCTACACCTTC,.,TRBV29-1,.,TRBJ1-2
CASRRPAADRNAVPQHF,TGTGCCAGCAGACGACCCGCCGCCGACAGAAATGCGGTGCCCCAGCATTTT,.,TRBV27,.,TRBJ1-5
CASSRRWNEQFF,TGTGCCAGCAGCCGCCGGTGGAATGAGCAGTTCTTC,.,TRBV7-2,.,TRBJ2-1
CATRFGGSGANVLTF,TGTGCCACCAGATTCGGGGGATCTGGGGCCAACGTCCTGACTTTC,.,TRBV7-2,few,TRBJ2-6
CASSPKGDGYTF,TGTGCCAGCTCACCTAAGGGGGATGGCTACACCTTC,.,TRBV18,.,TRBJ1-2
CASSVDSTYGYTF,TGTGCCAGCAGCGTTGACAGCACCTATGGCTACACCTTC,.,TRBV9,.,TRBJ1-2
CATSAGVQPGNQPQHF,TGTGCCACCAGCGCAGGGGTTCAACCGGGCAATCAGCCCCAGCATTTT,.,TRBV15,.,TRBJ1-5
CASSFVSGAGGETQYF,TGTGCCAGCAGCTTTGTGAGCGGGGCGGGGGGAGAGACCCAGTACTTC,TRBD2,TRBV7-2,.,TRBJ2-5
CASSSGTGTHFNEQYF,TGCGCCAGCAGCTCCGGGACAGGGACTCATTTCAACGAGCAGTACTTC,TRBD1,TRBV5-1,.,TRBJ2-7
CASSSGPGSWSPLHF,TGTGCCAGCAGTTCGGGACCTGGGTCGTGGTCACCCCTCCACTTT,.,TRBV7-9,.,TRBJ1-6
CASSFSTDTQYF,TGTGCCAGCAGCTTCTCTACAGATACGCAGTATTTT,.,TRBV5-6,.,TRBJ2-3
CASRFGESTEAFF,TGTGCCAGTAGATTCGGGGAAAGCACTGAAGCTTTCTTT,.,TRBV19,.,TRBJ1-1